This T cell receptor (beta chain) was captured in a study of shared clonotypes between healthy human individuals (dated by TCRdb to the early 2020s). As for the study more broadly: The cohort comprised two women and a few men aged 18 to 49 years. For each donor, three plates each were used for CD4 naive and CD4 memory, two plates were used for CD8 naive, and one plate was used for CD8 memory. To estimate repertoire size and how much clonotypes are shared between individuals, the study performed deep sequencing of blood TCR repertoires from a handful of healthy adults. To increase sequencing depth and limit assay-specific biases, TCR repertoire library preparation and sequencing were carried out by different laboratories using diverse techniques. Leukapheresis yielded between about 0.94 and 9 billion PBMCs per donor.

Study-wide findings and limitations: Across a few donors, roughly 5.4% of naive CD4, approximately 3.6% of naive CD8, 2.3% of memory CD4, and approximately 0.4% of memory CD8 clonotypes were shared. Clonotypes shared by all four sorted-subset donors showed higher generation probabilities than non-shared clonotypes. Rarefaction of sorted-subset datasets indicated incomplete sequencing despite the large sequencing depth. Because the study included a small number of donors, the genetic and exposure-history diversity represented was limited. Estimated clonotype richness was generally larger for naive than for memory subsets. Sampling was limited to blood, and TCR repertoires in tissue likely differ from TCR repertoires in blood. Pairwise subsampling led to the expectation that sequencing depth would affect the degree of clonotype sharing among donors.

CD8 naive samples were obtained by positive selection for CCR7 among CD45RO-negative cells, yielding a CD45RA+CCR7+ population from which TemRA cells were excluded. Donors were healthy HIV-negative adults with no recently reported acute infections or vaccinations. Only Caucasian adults living in Nashville, Tennessee, USA were represented among the donors. Blood was collected by leukapheresis, and PBMCs were isolated by Ficoll-Histopaque density gradient centrifugation and then cryopreserved in liquid nitrogen vapor phase. Purity and quantity of every magnetically sorted T cell population were checked by analytical flow cytometry. Genomic DNA was isolated from every sorted fraction and measured by UV absorbance on a Nanodrop 2000c. Comments on this clone: The antigen it recognizes is unknown. The record has no base qualities; no much larger clone is one base away.

TCR CDR3 regions were amplified from genomic DNA by multiplex PCR using the deep immunoSEQ assay. Genomic DNA extracted from each cell subset was distributed evenly over all wells of several immunoSEQ 96-well plates, and each plate served as one replicate. Each replicate PCR for sorted subsets received 150 to 250 ng genomic DNA, equal to roughly 30,000 T cell genomes. Purified libraries were measured with a Qubit 3.0 fluorometer, size-checked on a Bioanalyzer 2100, and measured again with the KAPA Library Quantification kit. A separate single-read 150-cycle Illumina NextSeq 550 flow cell was used to sequence each immunoSEQ 96-well plate. Concerning the study's data processing: Because only junctional sequences without quality scores were contained in the immunoSEQ output, filtering matching that applied to full-length reads could not be performed. Sequences were annotated with PyIR, a Python wrapper for IgBLAST v1.9, and V/J genes and CDR3 were assigned using IMGT germline references. Reads were removed for weak V/J assignments (E-value above 1e-6), missing CDR3, stop codons, out-of-frame junctions, or ambiguous translated residues. A V3J clonotype was defined by an identical inferred V gene, J gene, and CDR3 amino acid sequence. Percentage overlap between repertoires was calculated by dividing the number of shared unique clonotypes by the size of the smaller repertoire. Repertoire richness was assessed with RTK rarefaction, the Chao1 estimator, and Recon v2.1 estimates of unobserved clonotypes. Generation probabilities for all TCRbeta clonotypes obtained by the gDNA method from a handful of donors were computed using OLGA. TCRdb mirrors the immuneACCESS table, restricted to in-frame sequences. Some clones are absent from its copies; in checked studies, under half trace to an unresolved V gene, and the reason for the others is unknown. V, J and clone size are those of that table, while D and trimming were read from the DNA. The sample has around 1.9 million clones on record, around 93% of them singletons. 1.5% to 2% of the sample rests with the top ten.

Between the V and J ends, shortened by 7 bases and 6 bases respectively, the junction contains 7 bases. CDR1 and CDR2 were assigned from the germline V gene as SQVTM and ANQGSEA. CDR3 length: 10 amino acids, cysteine to phenylalanine. CDR3 DNA is the only sequence kept; it has 30 bases, read in frame from the first base. The source is a man aged 18 to 35 in good health. Some clones in this sample may be carry-over from other donors' samples. The source material was naive CD8+ T cells from PBMCs. Per the publication, the cell subset or site label means: CD45RA+CCR7+. The rearranged segments are TRBV29-1 and TRBJ2-1, with no reliable assignment of the D segment. The CDR3 has the sequence CSALTNEQFF. The nucleotide sequence is given as TGCAGCGCACTCACCAATGAGCAGTTCTTC.